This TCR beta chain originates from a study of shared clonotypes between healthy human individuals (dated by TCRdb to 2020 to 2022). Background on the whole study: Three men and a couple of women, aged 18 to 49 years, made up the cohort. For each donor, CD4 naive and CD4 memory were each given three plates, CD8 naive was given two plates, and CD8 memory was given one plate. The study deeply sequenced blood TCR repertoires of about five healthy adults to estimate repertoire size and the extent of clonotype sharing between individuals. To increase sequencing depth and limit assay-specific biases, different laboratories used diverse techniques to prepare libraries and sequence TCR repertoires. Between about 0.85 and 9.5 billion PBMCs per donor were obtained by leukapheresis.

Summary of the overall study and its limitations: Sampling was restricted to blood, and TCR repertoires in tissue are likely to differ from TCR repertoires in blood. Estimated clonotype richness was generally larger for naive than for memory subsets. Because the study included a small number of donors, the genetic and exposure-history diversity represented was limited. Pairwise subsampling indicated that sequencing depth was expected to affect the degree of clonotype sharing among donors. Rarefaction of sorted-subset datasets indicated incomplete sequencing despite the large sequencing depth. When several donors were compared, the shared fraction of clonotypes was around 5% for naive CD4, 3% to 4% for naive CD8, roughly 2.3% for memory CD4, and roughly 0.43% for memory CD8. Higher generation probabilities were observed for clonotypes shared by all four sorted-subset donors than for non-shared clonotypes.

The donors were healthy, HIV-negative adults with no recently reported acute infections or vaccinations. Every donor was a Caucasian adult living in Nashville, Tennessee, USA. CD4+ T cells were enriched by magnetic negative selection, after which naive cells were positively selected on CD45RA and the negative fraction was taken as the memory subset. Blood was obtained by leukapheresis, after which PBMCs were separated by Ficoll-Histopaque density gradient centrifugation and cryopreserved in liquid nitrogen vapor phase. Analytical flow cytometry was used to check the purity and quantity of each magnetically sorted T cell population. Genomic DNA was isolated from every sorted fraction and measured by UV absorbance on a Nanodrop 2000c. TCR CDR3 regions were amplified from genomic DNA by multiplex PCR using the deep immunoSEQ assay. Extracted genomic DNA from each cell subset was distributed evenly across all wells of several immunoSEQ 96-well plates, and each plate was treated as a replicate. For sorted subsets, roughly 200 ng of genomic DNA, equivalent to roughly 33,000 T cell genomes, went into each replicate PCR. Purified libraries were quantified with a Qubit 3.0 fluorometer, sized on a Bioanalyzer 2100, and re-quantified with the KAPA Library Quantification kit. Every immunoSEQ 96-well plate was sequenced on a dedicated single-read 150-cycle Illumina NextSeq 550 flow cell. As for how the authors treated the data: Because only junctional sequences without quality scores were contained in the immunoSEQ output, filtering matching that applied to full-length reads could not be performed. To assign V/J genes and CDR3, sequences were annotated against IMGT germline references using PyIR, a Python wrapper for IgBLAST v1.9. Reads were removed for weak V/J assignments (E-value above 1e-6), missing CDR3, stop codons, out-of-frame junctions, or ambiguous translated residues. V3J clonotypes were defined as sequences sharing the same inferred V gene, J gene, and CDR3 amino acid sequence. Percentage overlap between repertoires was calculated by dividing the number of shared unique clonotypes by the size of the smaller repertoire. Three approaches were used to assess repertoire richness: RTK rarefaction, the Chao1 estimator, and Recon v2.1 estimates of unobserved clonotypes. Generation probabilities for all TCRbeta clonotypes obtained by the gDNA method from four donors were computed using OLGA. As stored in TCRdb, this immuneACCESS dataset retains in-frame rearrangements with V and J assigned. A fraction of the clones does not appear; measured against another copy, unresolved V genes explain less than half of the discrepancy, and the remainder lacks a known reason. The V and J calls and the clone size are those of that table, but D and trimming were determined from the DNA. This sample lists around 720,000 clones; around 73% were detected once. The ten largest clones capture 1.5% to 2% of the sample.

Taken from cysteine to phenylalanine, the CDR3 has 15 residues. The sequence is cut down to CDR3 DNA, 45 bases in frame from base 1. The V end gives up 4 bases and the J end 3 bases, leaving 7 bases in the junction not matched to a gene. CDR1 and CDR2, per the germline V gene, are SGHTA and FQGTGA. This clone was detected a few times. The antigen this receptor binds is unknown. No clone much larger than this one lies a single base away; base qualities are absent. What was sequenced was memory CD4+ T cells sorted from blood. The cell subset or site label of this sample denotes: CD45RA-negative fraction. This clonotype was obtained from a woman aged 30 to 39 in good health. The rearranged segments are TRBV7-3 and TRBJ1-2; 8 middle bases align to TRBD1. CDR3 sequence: CASSYGQGEDYGYTF. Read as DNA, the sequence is TGTGCCAGCAGCTATGGACAGGGAGAGGACTATGGCTACACCTTC.